This entry features one T cell receptor beta chain sequence. The CDR3 is 15 residues long. V was clipped by 0 bases and J by 1 base, with 10 bases between them. From germline, CDR1 is SGDLS and CDR2 YYNGEE. The record originates from a study of cytomegalovirus exposure and HLA in healthy donors. PCR employed 60 Vbeta and 13 Jbeta primers. Assay used: immunoSEQ multiplex PCR; TCRdb lists only in-frame clones, some missing. Here the sample spans 150,000 to 200,000 clones, about 65% being singletons. This receptor was taken from a man aged 40-49 years in good health and CMV-seropositive. The chain combines TRBV9 with TRBJ1-2; D not resolved. Sequencing was performed on PBMCs. DNA of the CDR3: TGTGCCAGCAGCGTAGATCTAGGATTTAACTATGGCTACACCTTC. Amino acid sequence: CASSVDLGFNYGYTF.